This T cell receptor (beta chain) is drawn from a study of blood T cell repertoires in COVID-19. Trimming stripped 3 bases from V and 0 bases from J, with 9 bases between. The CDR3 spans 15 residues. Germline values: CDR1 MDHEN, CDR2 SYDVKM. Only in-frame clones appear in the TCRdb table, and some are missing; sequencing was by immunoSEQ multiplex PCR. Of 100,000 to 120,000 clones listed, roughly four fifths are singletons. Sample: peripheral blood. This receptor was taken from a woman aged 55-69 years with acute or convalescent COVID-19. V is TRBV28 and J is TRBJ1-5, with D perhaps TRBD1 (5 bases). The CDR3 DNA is TGTGCCAGCAGTTTTGGGGGGGATAGCAATCAGCCCCAGCATTTT. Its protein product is CASSFGGDSNQPQHF.